Listed below are T cell receptor beta chains from one sample, sequenced in a study of T cells in Graves' hyperthyroidism and ophthalmopathy. MiXCR, run by TCRdb on the multiplex PCR reads, gives a single entry per CDR3 protein. The sample has around 350,000 distinct CDR3 sequences, approximately 18% seen once. Sequencing used blood. Receptor source: a woman aged 30 to 39 with Graves' hyperthyroidism that later progressed to Graves' ophthalmopathy. Each CDR3 is given with its conserved first and last residue. The D gene is left open where the match is weak. Clone size is shown for a subset of rows, as once, few, many or a class of expanded clone.

>21|TRBD2|TRBJ2-1|TRBV6-1|many
CASSEFFSLAGVHRPYNEQFF
TGTGCCAGCAGTGAATTTTTTTCCTTAGCGGGAGTGCACAGGCCTTACAATGAGCAGTTCTTC
>14|.|TRBJ2-1|TRBV12-5|.
CASGFEGIYNEQFF
TGTGCTAGTGGTTTCGAGGGGATATACAATGAGCAGTTCTTC
>11|.|TRBJ1-1|TRBV7-2|few
CASSYRGEAFF
TGTGCCAGCAGCTACCGCGGGGAAGCTTTCTTT
>13|.|TRBJ1-5|TRBV20-1|few
CSARESGDQPQHF
TGCAGTGCTAGAGAGTCGGGGGATCAGCCCCAGCATTTT
>15|.|TRBJ2-2|TRBV20-1|few
CSARVGGMNTGELFF
TGCAGTGCTAGAGTGGGGGGAATGAACACCGGGGAGCTGTTTTTT
>14|.|TRBJ1-6|TRBV27|many
CASSVFGPLSPLHF
TGTGCCAGCAGTGTCTTTGGACCTCTTTCACCCCTCCACTTT
>14|.|TRBJ2-1|TRBV20-1|many
CSASGGSKGNEQFF
TGCAGTGCTAGTGGGGGGTCGAAAGGCAATGAGCAGTTCTTC
>14|TRBD1|TRBJ2-7|TRBV6-1|many
CASSDGTGAYEQYF
TGTGCCAGCAGTGACGGGACAGGCGCCTACGAGCAGTACTTC
>18|TRBD1|TRBJ2-5|TRBV7-8|many
CASSLNGIGTGTLETQYF
TGTGCCAGCAGCTTAAACGGTATCGGGACAGGGACTTTAGAGACCCAGTACTTC
>17|TRBD1|TRBJ2-2|TRBV6-1|many
CASRKGQGGYNTGELFF
TGTGCCAGCAGAAAAGGACAGGGCGGATACAACACCGGGGAGCTGTTTTTT
>17|.|TRBJ2-1|TRBV28|many
CASSAPRDHRVGYEQFF
TGTGCCAGCAGTGCTCCGAGGGACCATCGGGTTGGCTATGAGCAGTTCTTC
>16|TRBD2|TRBJ2-1|TRBV10-3|many
CATRLAGALEGNEQFF
TGTGCCACGAGACTAGCGGGAGCGCTTGAAGGCAATGAGCAGTTCTTC
>13|.|TRBJ2-5|TRBV6-2/TRBV6-3|many
CASRALEKETQYF
TGTGCCAGCAGGGCGTTAGAGAAAGAGACCCAGTACTTC
>18|TRBD2|TRBJ2-1|TRBV29-1|many
CSVEGAVISGSFYNEQFF
TGCAGCGTTGAAGGGGCCGTAATAAGCGGGAGCTTCTACAATGAGCAGTTCTTC
>14|.|TRBJ2-1|TRBV19|.
CASSSGASYNEQFF
TGTGCCAGTAGTTCGGGAGCCTCCTACAATGAGCAGTTCTTC
>13|.|TRBJ2-7|TRBV13|.
CASSQPRLYEQYF
TGTGCCAGCAGCCAACCAAGGTTATACGAGCAGTACTTC
>16|.|TRBJ1-1|TRBV7-3|many
CASSSVGVRENTEAFF
TGTGCCAGCAGCTCCGTTGGTGTCAGAGAAAACACTGAAGCTTTCTTT
>16|TRBD1|TRBJ2-2|TRBV2|once
CASRGRQGAITGELFF
TGTGCCAGCAGGGGAAGACAGGGGGCGATCACCGGGGAGCTGTTTTTT
>15|TRBD1|TRBJ1-5|TRBV2|.
CASSNRQGLNQPQHF
TGTGCCAGCAGTAACCGACAGGGCCTAAATCAGCCCCAGCATTTT
>15|.|TRBJ1-1|TRBV12-3/TRBV12-4|many
CASSLSPPRGTEAFF
TGTGCCAGCAGTTTATCCCCACCCCGGGGCACTGAAGCTTTCTTT
>16|.|TRBJ2-5|TRBV19|many
CASSIRLADRQETQYF
TGTGCCAGTAGTATAAGGTTAGCGGATCGTCAAGAGACCCAGTACTTC
>14|TRBD1|TRBJ1-2|TRBV27|many
CASSLGTGGGGYTF
TGTGCCAGCAGTTTAGGGACAGGTGGTGGTGGCTACACCTTC
>14|TRBD1|TRBJ1-5|TRBV20-1|few
CSARGRGLERPQHF
TGCAGTGCTAGGGGCAGGGGGCTTGAGCGGCCCCAGCATTTT
>14|.|TRBJ1-5|TRBV19|.
CASTPLGVDQPQHF
TGTGCCAGTACCCCGCTGGGCGTGGATCAGCCCCAGCATTTT
>15|TRBD1|TRBJ2-1|TRBV7-9|many
CASSLVRGLFLEQFF
TGTGCCAGCAGCTTGGTCAGGGGGCTGTTTCTTGAGCAGTTCTTC
>17|.|TRBJ2-2|TRBV20-1|.
CSARDSRGRENTGELFF
TGCAGTGCTAGAGATAGCCGGGGGCGGGAGAACACCGGGGAGCTGTTTTTT
>15|.|TRBJ2-7|TRBV3-1|few
CASSQELGTPYEQYF
TGTGCCAGCAGCCAAGAATTGGGCACCCCTTACGAGCAGTACTTC
>15|TRBD1|TRBJ1-1|TRBV27|.
CASIGQGYMNTEAFF
TGTGCCAGCATAGGACAGGGGTACATGAACACTGAAGCTTTCTTT
>13|.|TRBJ2-7|TRBV3-1|many
CASSQTPAYEQYF
TGTGCCAGCAGCCAAACCCCGGCCTACGAGCAGTACTTC
>13|TRBD2|TRBJ2-5|TRBV20-1|many
CSVDPTSGGTQYF
TGCAGTGTAGACCCGACTAGCGGGGGGACCCAGTACTTC
>14|TRBD1|TRBJ2-5|TRBV30|many
CARRDRELQETQYF
TGTGCCCGTAGAGACAGGGAACTTCAAGAGACCCAGTACTTC
>17|TRBD1|TRBJ2-5|TRBV4-1|.
CASSHTTDREYQETQYF
TGCGCCAGCAGCCACACCACGGACAGGGAGTACCAAGAGACCCAGTACTTC
>15|.|TRBJ1-1|TRBV5-1|.
CASSPVVGTPDEAFF
TGCGCCAGCAGCCCTGTAGTTGGGACACCCGACGAAGCTTTCTTT
>15|.|TRBJ2-3|TRBV20-1|many
CSAKFGDGNTDTQYF
TGCAGTGCTAAGTTTGGTGACGGGAACACAGATACGCAGTATTTT